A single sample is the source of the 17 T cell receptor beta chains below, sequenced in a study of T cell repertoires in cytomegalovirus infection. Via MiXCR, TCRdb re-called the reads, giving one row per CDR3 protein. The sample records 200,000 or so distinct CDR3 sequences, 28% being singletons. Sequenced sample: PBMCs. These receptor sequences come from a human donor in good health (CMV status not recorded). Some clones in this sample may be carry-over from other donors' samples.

Here the CDR3 reads CASSLAGQGVGYTF. CDR3 DNA sequence: TGTGCCAGCAGCTTAGCGGGCCAAGGGGTCGGCTACACCTTC. V usage is TRBV7-8 and J usage is TRBJ1-2; perhaps TRBD1 as D (5 bases). V lost 0 bases to trimming and J lost 8 bases, with 13 bases between them. The CDR3 is 14 amino acids. Germline V gene lookup returns CDR1 SGHVS and CDR2 FQNEAQ.

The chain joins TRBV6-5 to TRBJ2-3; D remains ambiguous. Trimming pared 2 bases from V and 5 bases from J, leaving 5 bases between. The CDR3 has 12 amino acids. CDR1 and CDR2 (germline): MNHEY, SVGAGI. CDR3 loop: CASSYNRDTQYF. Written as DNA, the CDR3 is TGTGCCAGCAGTTACAACAGAGATACGCAGTATTTT.

The CDR3 nucleotides are TGCAGTGCTAGGGAGTCAGGGTTGCGGAATCAGCCCCAGCATTTT. Translation gives CSARESGLRNQPQHF. This chain links TRBV20-1 with TRBJ1-5; D perhaps matches TRBD1 (5 bases). V gave up 3 bases and J gave up 4 bases, with 16 bases separating them. This CDR3 region has 15 residues. Looked up from germline, CDR1 is DFQATT and CDR2 is SNEGSKA (reference sequence).

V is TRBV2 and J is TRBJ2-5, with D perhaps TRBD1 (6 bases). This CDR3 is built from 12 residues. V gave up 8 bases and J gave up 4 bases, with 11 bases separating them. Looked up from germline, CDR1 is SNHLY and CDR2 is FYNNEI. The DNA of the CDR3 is TGTGCCAGCTACAGGGAAATAGAGACCCAGTACTTC. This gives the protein CASYREIETQYF.

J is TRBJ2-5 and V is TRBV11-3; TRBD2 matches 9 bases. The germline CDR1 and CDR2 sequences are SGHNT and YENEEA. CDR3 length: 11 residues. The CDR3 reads CAQRGDETQYF. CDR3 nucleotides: TGTGCACAGCGGGGGGACGAGACCCAGTACTTC.

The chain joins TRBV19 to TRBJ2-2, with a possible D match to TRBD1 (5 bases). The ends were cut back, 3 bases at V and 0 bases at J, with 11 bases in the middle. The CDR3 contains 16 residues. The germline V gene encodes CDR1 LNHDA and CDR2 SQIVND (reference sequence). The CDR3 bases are TGTGCCAGTAGTATTCCTTGGACAACGAACACCGGGGAGCTGTTTTTT. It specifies CASSIPWTTNTGELFF.

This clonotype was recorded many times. In DNA form, the CDR3 reads TGTGCCAGCAGAACAACAGGGGGCGCGGGTCTGCCCCAGCATTTT. It is translated as CASRTTGGAGLPQHF. This chain joins TRBV6-5 and TRBJ1-5, with TRBD1 matching 9 bases. The ends lost 6 bases at V and 9 bases at J; junction bases unmatched: 12. The CDR3 loop spans 15 amino acids. CDR1 and CDR2 (germline): MNHEY, SVGAGI.

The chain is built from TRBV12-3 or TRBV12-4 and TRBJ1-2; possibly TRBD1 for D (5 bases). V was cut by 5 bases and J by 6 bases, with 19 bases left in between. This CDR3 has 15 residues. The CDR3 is CASSPVNGASDGYTF. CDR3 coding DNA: TGTGCCAGCAGTCCCGTTAACGGGGCTTCAGATGGCTACACCTTC.

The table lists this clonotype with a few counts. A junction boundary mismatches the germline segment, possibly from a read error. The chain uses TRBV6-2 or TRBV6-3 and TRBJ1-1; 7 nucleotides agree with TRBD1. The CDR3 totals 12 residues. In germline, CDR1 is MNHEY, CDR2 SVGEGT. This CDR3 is CVSRTGTARAFF. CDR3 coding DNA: TGTGTCAGCAGGACCGGGACAGCCCGGGCTTTCTTT.

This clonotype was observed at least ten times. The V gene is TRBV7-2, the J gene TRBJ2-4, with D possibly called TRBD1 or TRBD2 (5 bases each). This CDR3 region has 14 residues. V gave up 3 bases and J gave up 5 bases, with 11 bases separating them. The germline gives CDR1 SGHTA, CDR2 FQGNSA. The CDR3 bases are TGTGCCAGCAGCTTGGTGGGGACCCAAAACATTCAGTACTTC. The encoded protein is CASSLVGTQNIQYF.

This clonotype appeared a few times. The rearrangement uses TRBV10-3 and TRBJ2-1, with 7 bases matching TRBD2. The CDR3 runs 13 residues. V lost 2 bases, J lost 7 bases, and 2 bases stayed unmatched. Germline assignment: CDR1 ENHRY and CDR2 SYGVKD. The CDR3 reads CAISEELANEQFF. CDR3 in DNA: TGTGCCATCAGTGAGGAACTAGCGAATGAGCAGTTCTTC.

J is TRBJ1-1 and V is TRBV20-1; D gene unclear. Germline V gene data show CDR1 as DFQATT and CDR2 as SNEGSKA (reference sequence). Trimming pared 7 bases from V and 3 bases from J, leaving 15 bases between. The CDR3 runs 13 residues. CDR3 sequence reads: CSVGSTQDTEAFF. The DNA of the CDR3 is TGCAGTGTCGGGTCCACCCAAGACACTGAAGCTTTCTTT.

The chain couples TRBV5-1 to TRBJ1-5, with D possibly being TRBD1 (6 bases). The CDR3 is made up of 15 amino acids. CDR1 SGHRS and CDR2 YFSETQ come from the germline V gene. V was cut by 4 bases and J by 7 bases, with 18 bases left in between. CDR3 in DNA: TGCGCCAGCAGCCTCTCCTACGGGGGCGGGCAGCCCCAGCATTTT. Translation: CASSLSYGGGQPQHF.

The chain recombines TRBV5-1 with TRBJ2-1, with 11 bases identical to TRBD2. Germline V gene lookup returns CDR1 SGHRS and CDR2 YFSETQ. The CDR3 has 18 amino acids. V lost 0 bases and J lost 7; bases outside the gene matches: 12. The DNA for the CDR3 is TGCGCCAGCAGCTTGGCTATAGGGGCTAGCGGGGGGTGGAATGAGCAGTTCTTC. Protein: CASSLAIGASGGWNEQFF.

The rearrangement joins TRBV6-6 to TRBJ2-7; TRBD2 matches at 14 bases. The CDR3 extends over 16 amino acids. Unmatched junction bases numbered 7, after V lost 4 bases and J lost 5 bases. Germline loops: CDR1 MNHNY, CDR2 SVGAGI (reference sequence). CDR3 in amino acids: CASSSRLAGGPDEQYF. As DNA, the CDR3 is TGTGCCAGCAGTTCCCGACTAGCGGGGGGGCCGGACGAGCAGTACTTC.

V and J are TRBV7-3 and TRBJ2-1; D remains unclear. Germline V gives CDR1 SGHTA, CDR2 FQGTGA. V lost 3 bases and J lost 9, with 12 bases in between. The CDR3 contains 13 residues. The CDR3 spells CASSFVDFSEQFF. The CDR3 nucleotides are TGTGCCAGCAGCTTTGTCGATTTCAGTGAGCAGTTCTTC.

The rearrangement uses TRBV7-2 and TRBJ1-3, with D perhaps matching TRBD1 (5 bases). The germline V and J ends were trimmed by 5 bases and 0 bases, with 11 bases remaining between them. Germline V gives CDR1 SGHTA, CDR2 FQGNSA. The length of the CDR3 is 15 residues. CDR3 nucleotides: TGTGCCAGCAGCCTGGGGACGGACTCTGGAAACACCATATATTTT. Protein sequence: CASSLGTDSGNTIYF.